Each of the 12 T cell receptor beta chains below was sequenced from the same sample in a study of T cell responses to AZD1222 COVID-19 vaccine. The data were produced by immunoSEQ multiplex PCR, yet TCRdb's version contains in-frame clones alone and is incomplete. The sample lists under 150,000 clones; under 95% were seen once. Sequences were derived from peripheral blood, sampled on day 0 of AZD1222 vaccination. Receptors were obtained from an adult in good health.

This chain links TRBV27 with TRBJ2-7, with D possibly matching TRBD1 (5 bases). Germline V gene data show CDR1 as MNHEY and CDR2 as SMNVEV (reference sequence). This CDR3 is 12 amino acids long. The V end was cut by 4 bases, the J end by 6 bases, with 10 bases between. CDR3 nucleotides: TGTGCCAGCAGTTCGTCAGGGCGCGAGCAGTACTTC. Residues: CASSSSGREQYF.

This CDR3 is CASSSRQGAVDQPQHF. In DNA, the CDR3 is TGTGCCAGCAGTTCGAGACAGGGGGCGGTCGATCAGCCCCAGCATTTT. The rearrangement uses TRBV28 and TRBJ1-5; 10 positions match TRBD1. CDR1 is MDHEN, CDR2 SYDVKM, per germline. Losses at the gene ends were 4 bases for V and 5 bases for J; bases not matched to a gene: 8. This CDR3 is built from 16 residues.

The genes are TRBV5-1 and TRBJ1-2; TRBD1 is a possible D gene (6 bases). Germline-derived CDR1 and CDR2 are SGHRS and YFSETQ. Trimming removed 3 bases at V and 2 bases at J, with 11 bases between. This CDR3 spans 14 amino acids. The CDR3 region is CASSYDDRNYGYTF. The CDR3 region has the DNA TGCGCCAGCAGCTACGACGACAGGAACTATGGCTACACCTTC.

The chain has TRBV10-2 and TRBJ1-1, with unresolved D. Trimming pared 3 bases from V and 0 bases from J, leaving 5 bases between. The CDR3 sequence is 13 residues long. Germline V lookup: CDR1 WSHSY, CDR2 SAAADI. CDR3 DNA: TGCGCCAGCAGTGATTACCTGAACACTGAAGCTTTCTTT. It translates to CASSDYLNTEAFF.

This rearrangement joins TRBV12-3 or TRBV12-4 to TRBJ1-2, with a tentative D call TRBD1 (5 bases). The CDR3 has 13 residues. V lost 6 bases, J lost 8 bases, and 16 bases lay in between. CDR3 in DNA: TGTGCCAGCAGACTGACAGTTCAATACGGCTACACCTTC. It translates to CASRLTVQYGYTF.

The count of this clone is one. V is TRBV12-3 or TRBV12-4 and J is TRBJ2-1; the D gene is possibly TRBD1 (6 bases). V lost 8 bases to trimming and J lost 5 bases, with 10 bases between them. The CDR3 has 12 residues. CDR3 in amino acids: CASGYRDNEQFF. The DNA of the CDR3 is TGTGCCAGCGGCTACAGGGACAATGAGCAGTTCTTC.

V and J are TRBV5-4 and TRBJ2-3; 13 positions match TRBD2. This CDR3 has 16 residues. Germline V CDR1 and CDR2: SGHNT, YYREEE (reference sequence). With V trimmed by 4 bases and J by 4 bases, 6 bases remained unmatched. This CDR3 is CASSLGLAGVADTQYF. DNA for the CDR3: TGTGCCAGCAGCCTCGGACTAGCGGGAGTGGCAGATACGCAGTATTTT. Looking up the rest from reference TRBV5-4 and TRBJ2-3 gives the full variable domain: ETGVTQSPTHLIKTRGQQVTLRCSSQSGHNTVSWYQQALGQGPQFIFQYYREEENGRGNFPPRFSGLQFPNYSSELNVNALELDDSALYLCASSLGLAGVADTQYFGPGTRLTVL.

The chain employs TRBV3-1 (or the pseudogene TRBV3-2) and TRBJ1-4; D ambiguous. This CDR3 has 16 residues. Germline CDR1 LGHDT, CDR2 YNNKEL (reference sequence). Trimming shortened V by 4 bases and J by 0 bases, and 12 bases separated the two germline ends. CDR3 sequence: CASSPRTVATNEKLFF. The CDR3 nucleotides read TGTGCCAGCAGCCCGAGGACCGTAGCAACTAATGAAAAACTGTTTTTT.

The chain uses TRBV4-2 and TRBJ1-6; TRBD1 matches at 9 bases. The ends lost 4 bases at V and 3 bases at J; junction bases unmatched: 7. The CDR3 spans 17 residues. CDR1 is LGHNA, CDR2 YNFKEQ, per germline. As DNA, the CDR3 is TGTGCCAGCAGCCTCGTGACAGGGGGGAGCTATAATTCACCCCTCCACTTT. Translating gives CASSLVTGGSYNSPLHF.

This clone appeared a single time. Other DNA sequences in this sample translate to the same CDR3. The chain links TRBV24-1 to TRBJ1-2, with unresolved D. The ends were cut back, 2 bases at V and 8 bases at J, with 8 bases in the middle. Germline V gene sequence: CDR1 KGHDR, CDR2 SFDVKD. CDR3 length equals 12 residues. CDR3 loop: CATSDSGYGYTF. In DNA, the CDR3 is TGTGCCACCAGTGATTCGGGGTACGGCTACACCTTC.

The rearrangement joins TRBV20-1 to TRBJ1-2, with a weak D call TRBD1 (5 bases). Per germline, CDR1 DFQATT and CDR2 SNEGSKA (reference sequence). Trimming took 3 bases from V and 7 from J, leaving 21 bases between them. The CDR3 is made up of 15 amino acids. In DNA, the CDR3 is TGCAGTGCTAGTCTCCGGCGAGGACAAGTTGGTGGCTACACCTTC. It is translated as CSASLRRGQVGGYTF.

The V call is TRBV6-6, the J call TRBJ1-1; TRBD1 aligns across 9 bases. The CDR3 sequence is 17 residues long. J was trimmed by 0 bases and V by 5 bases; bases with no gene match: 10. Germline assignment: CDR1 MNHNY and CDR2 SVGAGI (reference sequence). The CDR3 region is CASSPTGGSSMNTEAFF. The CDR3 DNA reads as TGTGCCAGCAGTCCCACAGGGGGCAGTTCCATGAACACTGAAGCTTTCTTT.